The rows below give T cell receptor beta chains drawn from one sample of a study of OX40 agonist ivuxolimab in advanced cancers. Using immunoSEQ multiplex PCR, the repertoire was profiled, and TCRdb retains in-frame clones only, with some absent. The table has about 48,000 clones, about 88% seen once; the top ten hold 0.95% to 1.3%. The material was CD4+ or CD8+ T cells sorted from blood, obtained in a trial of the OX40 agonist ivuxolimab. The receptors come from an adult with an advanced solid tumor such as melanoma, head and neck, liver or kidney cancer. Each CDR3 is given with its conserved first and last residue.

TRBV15 CATSGALGGYTF
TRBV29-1 CSVEDEARGGYGYTF
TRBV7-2 CASSKATSYGYTF
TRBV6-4 CASSPTGWDQPQHF
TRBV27 CASSLLWGFSGNTIYF
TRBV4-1 CASSQEGLSGANVLTF
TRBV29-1 CSVDEARARGSYGYTF
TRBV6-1 CASSVPGLSYEQYF
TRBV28 CASIRGYNQPQHF
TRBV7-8 CASSWTGGMNTEAFF
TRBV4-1 CASSSRAGTGVLETQYF
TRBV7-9 CASSLGGQKETQYF
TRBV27 CASSFQGGPYSGNTIYF
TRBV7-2 CASSSEPGGSYEQYF
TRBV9 CASSVIGGSETQYF
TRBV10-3 CAISGGTKTQYF
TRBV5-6 CASSPQGAGNEQYF
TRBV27 CASSLAGPNEKLFF
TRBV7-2 CASSVKSGGGLDTQYF
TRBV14 CASSQDYINEQFF